This is a list of T cell receptor beta chains from one sample in a study of cytomegalovirus exposure and HLA in healthy donors. Here immunoSEQ multiplex PCR was the method, and the copy in TCRdb shows in-frame clones only, minus some. The sample contains around 120,000 clones, approximately 80% of which appear only once. Input material: PBMCs. Receptor source: a male donor in good health and CMV-seropositive. The CDR3 runs from the conserved cysteine through the conserved F or W. A D gene is named only where the DNA matches it firmly. Clone sizes are given selectively: once, few, many, or a class where the clone is expanded.

v_call	j_call	d_call	clone_size	cdr3_nt	cdr3_aa
TRBV28	TRBJ1-5	NA	NA	TGTGCCAGCAGTTTACCCGGTGCCAGGAATCAGCCCCAGCATTTT	CASSLPGARNQPQHF
TRBV7-8	TRBJ2-6	TRBD1	NA	TGTGCCAGCAGTTCACCGGGACAGGGAAACTCTGGGGCCAACGGCCTGACTTTC	CASSSPGQGNSGANGLTF
TRBV6-5	TRBJ2-5	TRBD2	NA	TGTGCCAGCAGTACGGAGGCTAGCGGGAGCGGGACCCAGTACTTC	CASSTEASGSGTQYF
TRBV6-1	TRBJ1-5	NA	NA	TGTGCCAGCAGGGGGGGACCTAATCAGCCCCAGCATTTT	CASRGGPNQPQHF
TRBV28	TRBJ2-1	TRBD1	NA	TGTGCCAGCACCACGGGACAGGGCTGGGATGAGCAGTTCTTC	CASTTGQGWDEQFF
TRBV19	TRBJ1-3	NA	NA	TGTGCCAGTAGTTCCGTCTCTGGAAACACCATATATTTT	CASSSVSGNTIYF
TRBV4-2	TRBJ2-5	NA	NA	TGTGCCAGCAGCCAAGTCCTCGGGAGAGGGGAAGAGACCCAGTACTTC	CASSQVLGRGEETQYF
TRBV11-2	TRBJ2-7	NA	NA	TGTGCCAGCAGCTTAGGGGGGCCTGGCGAGCAGTACTTC	CASSLGGPGEQYF
TRBV19	TRBJ1-1	TRBD1	NA	TGTGCCAGTAGTTTAACCGGGACAGTACCCCCTGAAGCTTTCTTT	CASSLTGTVPPEAFF
TRBV15	TRBJ2-3	NA	few	TGTGCCACCAGCAGAGCCCTTGTCCTCAGCACAGATACGCAGTATTTT	CATSRALVLSTDTQYF
TRBV13	TRBJ2-1	NA	NA	TGTGCCAGCAGCTTAGAGGGGGACCCCTCCTACAATGAGCAGTTCTTC	CASSLEGDPSYNEQFF
TRBV7-9	TRBJ1-1	NA	few	TGTGCCAGCAGCTCCACAGCCATGAACACTGAAGCTTTCTTT	CASSSTAMNTEAFF
TRBV5-4	TRBJ2-2	TRBD2	NA	TGTGCCAGCAGCTCAGCTATGGGGGGAGGGACCGGGGAGCTGTTTTTT	CASSSAMGGGTGELFF
TRBV13	TRBJ2-6	NA	NA	TGTGCCAGCAGCTTGAGACAGGCCGGCTCTGGGGCCAACGGCCTGACTTTC	CASSLRQAGSGANGLTF
TRBV28	TRBJ1-5	TRBD1	NA	TGTGCCAGCAGCCGTGGGGGGACAGTTCGGCATCAGCCCCAGCATTTT	CASSRGGTVRHQPQHF
TRBV28	TRBJ1-1	NA	few	TGTGCCAGCAGTCGGACAGCAGACGCTTTCTTT	CASSRTADAFF
TRBV2	TRBJ2-1	TRBD1	once	TGTGCCGCCAATCCGGGACAGGCCTTCAATGAGCAGTTCTTC	CAANPGQAFNEQFF
TRBV28	TRBJ1-2	NA	NA	TGTGCCAGCAGTTATGGGGAGTGGGGCTACACCTTC	CASSYGEWGYTF
TRBV10-3	TRBJ2-2	TRBD2	NA	TGTGCCATCAGTGAGTCCGGGGGGACTCACACCGGGGAGCTGTTTTTT	CAISESGGTHTGELFF
TRBV28	TRBJ1-5	NA	NA	TGTGCCAGCAGTTTAATCGGTACCCATCAGCCCCAGCATTTT	CASSLIGTHQPQHF
TRBV5-4	TRBJ2-3	NA	NA	TGTGCCAGCAGCTCCGGGCCCCAGGGGACAGATACGCAGTATTTT	CASSSGPQGTDTQYF
TRBV4-2	TRBJ2-2	TRBD2	NA	TGTGCCAGCAGCCGACAAGCCGGGAGGGACACCGGGGAGCTGTTTTTT	CASSRQAGRDTGELFF
TRBV19	TRBJ2-1	TRBD2	NA	TGTGCCAGTAGTACTAGCGGGAACAATGAGCAGTTCTTC	CASSTSGNNEQFF
TRBV2	TRBJ1-5	NA	NA	TGTGCCAGCAGGCTCCGGGGTGCCTTCAATCAGCCCCAGCATTTT	CASRLRGAFNQPQHF
TRBV7-3	TRBJ2-1	NA	NA	TGTGCCAGCAGTAAACCCGGCGGAGCGTCCTACAATGAGCAGTTCTTC	CASSKPGGASYNEQFF
TRBV5-1	TRBJ2-1	NA	NA	TGCGCCAGCACCGACGGGACAATATACAATGAGCAGTTCTTC	CASTDGTIYNEQFF
TRBV29-1	TRBJ2-1	TRBD1	NA	TGCAGCGTGAGGGACAGGGGATTCAGCAATGAGCAGTTCTTC	CSVRDRGFSNEQFF
TRBV5-1	TRBJ2-5	NA	NA	TGCGCCAGCAGCTTGGGGCCTAGCGTCCCTGGAGAGACCCAGTACTTC	CASSLGPSVPGETQYF
TRBV30	TRBJ2-7	NA	NA	TGTGCCTGGAAACACGGGGACATATCCTACGAGCAGTACTTC	CAWKHGDISYEQYF
TRBV7-2	TRBJ1-6	TRBD1	NA	TGTGCCAGCAGCTTAGAAGGGACAGCGGGTTCACCCCTCCACTTT	CASSLEGTAGSPLHF
TRBV5-1	TRBJ2-1	NA	NA	TGCGCCAGCAGCTTCGGGCAGGGGCAATACAATGAGCAGTTCTTC	CASSFGQGQYNEQFF
TRBV19	TRBJ2-7	TRBD2	NA	TGTGCCAGTAGCCAGACTAGCGGGGTCTCCAACGAGCAGTACTTC	CASSQTSGVSNEQYF
TRBV19	TRBJ2-7	NA	once	TGTGCCAGTAGTACTGGGGCAGGAATCCCCCACTTC	CASSTGAGIPHF
TRBV4-3	TRBJ2-1	NA	once	TGCGCCAGCAGCCAAGGTCCCTTCAATGAGCAGTTCTTC	CASSQGPFNEQFF
TRBV4-3	TRBJ1-2	NA	NA	TGCGCCAGCAGCACCGATCAGGGGTGGAACTATGGCTACACCTTC	CASSTDQGWNYGYTF
TRBV5-4	TRBJ1-2	TRBD1	NA	TGTGCCAGCAGCTTGGAGGCGGGACAGAAATCCTATGGCTACACCTTC	CASSLEAGQKSYGYTF
TRBV28	TRBJ1-5	TRBD1	once	TGTGCCAGCAGGCCTCCCGGGACAGGGATAGTACAGCCCCAGCATTTT	CASRPPGTGIVQPQHF
TRBV27	TRBJ2-5	TRBD2	NA	TGTGCCAGCAGTTCAACTAGCGGGAGGTTAGAGACCCAGTACTTC	CASSSTSGRLETQYF
TRBV9	TRBJ1-1	NA	NA	TGTGCCAGCAGCGGTAATAGTAGGAACACTGAAGCTTTCTTT	CASSGNSRNTEAFF
TRBV27	TRBJ1-1	TRBD1	NA	TGTGCCAGCAGTCAGGACAGGGAGGTTACTGAAGCTTTCTTT	CASSQDREVTEAFF
TRBV30	TRBJ1-1	NA	NA	TGTGCCTGGAGTCCCGGGATCATGGTCACTGAAGCTTTCTTT	CAWSPGIMVTEAFF
TRBV9	TRBJ1-4	NA	NA	TGTGCCAGCAGCGTAGGTGGAGGCGAAAAACTGTTTTTT	CASSVGGGEKLFF
TRBV19	TRBJ2-3	NA	NA	TGTGCCAGTAGTATCAAGACCGGGGGAAATACGCAGTATTTT	CASSIKTGGNTQYF
TRBV5-6	TRBJ1-2	NA	NA	TGTGCCAGCAGCTTAGTCAGTCTTCCGTATGGCTACACCTTC	CASSLVSLPYGYTF
TRBV4-3	TRBJ2-2	TRBD2	NA	TGCGCCAGCAGCCAAGGAACTAGCGGGAACACCGGGGAGCTGTTTTTT	CASSQGTSGNTGELFF
TRBV27	TRBJ2-1	TRBD2	NA	TGTGCCACCACCTCAGCGGGAGGGTCCTACAATGAGCAGTTCTTC	CATTSAGGSYNEQFF
TRBV6-5	TRBJ1-5	NA	few	TGTGCCAGCAGTTACTCGGTCAGTAATCAGCCCCAGCATTTT	CASSYSVSNQPQHF
TRBV19	TRBJ1-5	NA	NA	TGTGCCAGTAGTTCCCCGAGACAGAACAATCAGCCCCAGCATTTT	CASSSPRQNNQPQHF
TRBV7-7	TRBJ2-7	NA	NA	TGTGCTAGCAGCTACCGGCAGGGGGGACGATACGAGCAGTACTTC	CASSYRQGGRYEQYF
TRBV14	TRBJ1-1	TRBD1	NA	TGTGCCAGCAGCCAAAAAACCGGGACAGGAAGGAACACTGAAGCTTTCTTT	CASSQKTGTGRNTEAFF
TRBV7-2	TRBJ2-7	TRBD2	NA	TGTGCCAGCAGACTAGCGGGAGAGCCCTACGAGCAGTACTTC	CASRLAGEPYEQYF
TRBV7-8	TRBJ2-7	NA	NA	TGTGCCAGCAGCACGCCAGGGGCCGGGTACGAGCAGTACTTC	CASSTPGAGYEQYF
TRBV5-5	TRBJ2-7	NA	few	TGTGCCAGCAGCTTGATTCTGTCAGGTGCCTACGAGCAGTACTTC	CASSLILSGAYEQYF
TRBV19	TRBJ2-2	NA	NA	TGTGCCAGTAGCAAATTCACCGGGGAGCTGTTTTTT	CASSKFTGELFF
TRBV19	TRBJ1-5	NA	NA	TGTGCCAGTAGTGACCAGGGGAGGGGTCAGCCCCAGCATTTT	CASSDQGRGQPQHF
TRBV11-2	TRBJ2-7	NA	NA	TGTGCCAGCAGCCCCAGCTACGAGCAGTACTTC	CASSPSYEQYF
TRBV30	TRBJ1-3	NA	NA	TGTGCCGGTGACAGGACCTCTGGAAACACCATATATTTT	CAGDRTSGNTIYF
TRBV25-1	TRBJ1-4	NA	NA	TGTGCCAGCAGTGAAGGTTGGGCAGGGAATGAAAAACTGTTTTTT	CASSEGWAGNEKLFF